A selection of T cell receptor beta chains follows, all from one sample in a study of T cells in Graves' hyperthyroidism and ophthalmopathy. TCRdb processed the multiplex PCR reads anew with MiXCR; each CDR3 protein has one entry. This table has hundreds of thousands of distinct CDR3 sequences, around 22% appearing once. Sequenced: blood. The receptors here all came from a woman in her 30s with Graves' ophthalmopathy. Both conserved end residues are part of each CDR3. The D gene is left open where the match is weak. Not every row has a clone size; where given, it reads once, few, many or a size class.

size	D	J	V	DNA	CDR3
many	.	TRBJ1-6	TRBV12-3/TRBV12-4	TGTGCCAGCAGTCTAGGACAGCCCGAAACGAATTCACCCCTCCACTTT	CASSLGQPETNSPLHF
.	.	TRBJ1-1	TRBV6-1	TGTGCCAGCAGAGAGCGACGGATGAACACTGAAGCTTTCTTT	CASRERRMNTEAFF
once	.	TRBJ2-2	TRBV6-4	TGTGCCACCTCAATTTCTACGAACACCGGGGAGCTGTTTTTT	CATSISTNTGELFF
.	.	TRBJ1-1	TRBV4-1	TGCGCCAGCAGCCAAGTACCGGTAACCACTGAAGCTTTCTTT	CASSQVPVTTEAFF
many	.	TRBJ1-1	TRBV7-2	TGTGCCAGCAGCTTAATGGCCGGGGCTTTCTTT	CASSLMAGAFF
many	.	TRBJ1-1	TRBV6-5	TGTGCCAGCAGTTACTCGTTCCGGGACACTGAAGCTTTCTTT	CASSYSFRDTEAFF
.	.	TRBJ2-7	TRBV27	TGTGCCAGCAGCGCTCGGGGACTTTCGGGCGAGCAGTACTTC	CASSARGLSGEQYF
many	.	TRBJ1-1	TRBV19	TGTGCCAGTAGGGAGGCGAACACTGAAGCTTTCTTT	CASREANTEAFF
many	.	TRBJ2-2	TRBV27	TGTGTCAGCACCGACATGGTGCGCGGGGAGCTGTTTTTT	CVSTDMVRGELFF
few	.	TRBJ1-6	TRBV4-3	TGCGCCAGCAGTCCCGACAGCTATACCTTGGGCAGCTCCTATAATTCACCCCTCCACTTT	CASSPDSYTLGSSYNSPLHF
.	TRBD2	TRBJ2-7	TRBV6-5	TGTGCCAGCAGTTCCACCACTAGCGGGAGGTCCTACGAGCAGTACTTC	CASSSTTSGRSYEQYF
once	.	TRBJ2-5	TRBV29-1	TGCAGCGTTGCGTCAGGGCTCGAGACCCAGTACTTC	CSVASGLETQYF
.	.	TRBJ2-2	TRBV27	TGTGCCAGCAGTCTCCCTTCGGGTACCGTCACCGGGGAGCTGTTTTTT	CASSLPSGTVTGELFF
.	TRBD1	TRBJ1-1	TRBV7-9	TGTGCCAGCAGCTTAGTATACAGGGGCACTGAAGCTTTCTTT	CASSLVYRGTEAFF
many	.	TRBJ2-3	TRBV7-8	TGTGCCAGCAGCTTAGCGACGCAAGTGGGCACAGATACGCAGTATTTT	CASSLATQVGTDTQYF
many	.	TRBJ2-7	TRBV3-1	TGTGCCAGCAGCCAACAACCGGGCGAGCAGTACTTC	CASSQQPGEQYF
few	TRBD1	TRBJ1-1	TRBV27	TGTGCCAGCAGACCGGGACAGGGGTATTATACTGAAGCTTTCTTT	CASRPGQGYYTEAFF
.	.	TRBJ2-2	TRBV11-2	TGTGCCAGCAGCTTTGTCGGTTTCGGCACCGGGGAGCTGTTTTTT	CASSFVGFGTGELFF
few	.	TRBJ1-6	TRBV27	TGTGCCAGCAGTTTATCGCTGGGATTTAATTCACCCCTCCACTTT	CASSLSLGFNSPLHF
many	.	TRBJ2-7	TRBV6-8	TGTGCCAGCTTAGCAGGGGATTTCGACGAGCAGTACTTC	CASLAGDFDEQYF
many	TRBD1	TRBJ2-7	TRBV2	TGTGCCAGCAGGACCGGGACAGTCCCTGGCGAGCAGTACTTC	CASRTGTVPGEQYF
.	TRBD2	TRBJ2-5	TRBV15	TGTGCCACCAGAGCGGGGGATTACACTGGGGAGACCCAGTACTTC	CATRAGDYTGETQYF
few	TRBD1	TRBJ2-7	TRBV18	TGTGCCAGCTCACCAACCGGGACAGAGACCTTGGAGCAGTACTTC	CASSPTGTETLEQYF
many	.	TRBJ2-4	TRBV19	TGTGCCAGTAGTATAGGAGGGGCGTACATTCAGTACTTC	CASSIGGAYIQYF
once	.	TRBJ2-7	TRBV30	TGTGCCTGGAGTGCGGTGAAGCTAGCCTACGAGCAGTACTTC	CAWSAVKLAYEQYF
.	TRBD2	TRBJ2-7	TRBV29-1	TGCAGCGTTGACCAGCGGGGGACCAACGAGCAGTACTTC	CSVDQRGTNEQYF
few	TRBD2	TRBJ2-5	TRBV29-1	TGCAGCGTAGACGGGACTAGCGGGGGGGGGAGGACCCAGTACTTC	CSVDGTSGGGRTQYF
many	.	TRBJ1-2	TRBV29-1	TGCAGCGTTGAAACGCCGTCGCGGGGGGCTAACTATGGCTACACCTTC	CSVETPSRGANYGYTF
.	TRBD2	TRBJ2-5	TRBV30	TGTGCCTGGGCCCCTGACCTAGCGGGAGTGAAGACCCAGTACTTC	CAWAPDLAGVKTQYF
many	.	TRBJ2-2	TRBV12-3/TRBV12-4	TGTGCCAGCAGTTTAGCGCGGGCCGGGGAGCTGTTTTTT	CASSLARAGELFF
.	.	TRBJ1-3	TRBV2	TGTGCCAGCAGATCCGGGCCTCCTTTGGGGGCTGGAAACACCATATATTTT	CASRSGPPLGAGNTIYF
.	.	TRBJ1-2	TRBV30	TGTGCCTGGAGTGTACCGGCTGGTGGCTACACCTTC	CAWSVPAGGYTF
many	.	TRBJ1-2	TRBV6-5	TGTGCCAGCAGGATACAGGGAAGCGGCTACACCTTC	CASRIQGSGYTF
.	.	TRBJ1-2	TRBV6-1	TGTGCCAGCAGTCTCGGGACCGACCCCTATGGCTACACCTTC	CASSLGTDPYGYTF
many	.	TRBJ1-2	TRBV6-1	TGTGCCAGCAGTGAACTTGGGCCGCAGGGGGGCTACACCTTC	CASSELGPQGGYTF
many	TRBD1	TRBJ2-2	TRBV6-2/TRBV6-3	TGTGCCAGCAGTCTACAGGGGCGTACCGGGGAGCTGTTTTTT	CASSLQGRTGELFF
.	TRBD1	TRBJ2-2	TRBV4-3	TGCGCCAGCAGCCAAACGGACAGGGGTACCGGGAAGCTGTTTTTT	CASSQTDRGTGKLFF
few	.	TRBJ2-7	TRBV15	TGTGCCACCAGCAGAGATGGCTGGGGCTCCAGCTCCTACGAGCAGTACTTC	CATSRDGWGSSSYEQYF
once	TRBD1	TRBJ2-7	TRBV24-1	TGTGCCACCACGGGACAGGGAACGTCCGAGCAGTACTTC	CATTGQGTSEQYF
many	.	TRBJ2-5	TRBV11-2	TGTGCCAGCAGCTTGTTATGGAGTAGGGGTGAGACCCAGTACTTC	CASSLLWSRGETQYF
many	.	TRBJ1-1	TRBV16	TGTGCCAGCAGCCAACTGAGACAGAACACTGAAGCTTTCTTT	CASSQLRQNTEAFF
.	.	TRBJ1-2	TRBV5-1	TGCGCCAGCAACACGGGTTCAATTAACTATGGCTACACCTTC	CASNTGSINYGYTF
many	.	TRBJ2-7	TRBV6-1	TGTGCCAGCAGGGAGGTGGGCCGAGGGACAAACCGTTACGAGCAGTACTTC	CASREVGRGTNRYEQYF
.	TRBD1	TRBJ1-1	TRBV7-2	TGTGCCAGCAGCCCGGGACAGCTGAACACTGAAGCTTGCTTT	CASSPGQLNTEACF
many	TRBD1	TRBJ2-7	TRBV3-1	TGTGCCAGCAGCCAAAGGACAGGCGAGCAGTACTTC	CASSQRTGEQYF
many	.	TRBJ1-5	TRBV4-2	TGTGCCAGCAGCCAAGTGGGAACGGTAGGGTGGAGCAATCAGCCCCAGCATTTT	CASSQVGTVGWSNQPQHF
.	.	TRBJ1-1	TRBV24-1	TGTGCCACCAGTGATTCCACGGGCAATAACGAAGCTTTCTTT	CATSDSTGNNEAFF